This T cell receptor (beta chain) was sequenced during a study of Ad26.COV2.S vaccination and SARS-CoV-2 variants. Study overall: Into the muscle, Ad26.COV2.S was dosed once or twice, 56 days apart.

The treatment is: some 20 received Ad26.COV2.S at low or high dose, single or two shots; 5 received placebo; per-sample allocation not given. Day 63 following the first vaccine or placebo injection was when the samples were taken. Germline values: CDR1 LGHNA, CDR2 YSLEER. The CDR3 is made up of 18 amino acids. V was trimmed by 0 bases and J by 0 bases, leaving 12 bases between them. TCRdb keeps only in-frame clones here, not all; method: immunoSEQ multiplex PCR. The data show a few hundred thousand clones, with around nine tenths seen just once and around 3.6% held by the top ten. This rearrangement joins TRBV4-3 to TRBJ2-6, with unresolved D. This TCR derives from a person aged 18-60 years who received the Ad26.COV2.S COVID-19 vaccine or a placebo. Here the sequenced sample was peripheral blood, taken in a trial of Ad26.COV2.S vaccine versus placebo. The CDR3 protein is CASSQDFLLHSGANVLTF. The CDR3 region has the DNA TGCGCCAGCAGCCAAGACTTCCTTCTCCACTCTGGGGCCAACGTCCTGACTTTC.